These 23 T cell receptor beta chains were sequenced from one sample in a study of T cell repertoires in cytomegalovirus infection. One entry per CDR3 protein results from TCRdb running MiXCR on the reads. The sample has under 500,000 distinct CDR3 sequences, approximately 40% seen once. Their cognate antigens are unknown. Here the sequenced sample was cultured PBMCs, taken from culture after CMV antigen stimulation. The origin of the receptors is a human donor in good health (CMV status not recorded). Some clones in this sample may be carry-over from other donors' samples.

This clonotype was detected only once. This rearrangement joins TRBV20-1 to TRBJ2-1, with D possibly TRBD2 on 6 matching bases. The CDR3 spans 16 residues. Germline CDR1 is DFQATT and CDR2 is SNEGSKA (reference sequence). V shed 5 bases and J shed 0 bases, with 17 bases lying between them. The CDR3 region is CSAPGAGRSSYNEQFF. CDR3 sequence (DNA): TGCAGTGCTCCCGGCGCGGGGCGGAGCTCCTACAATGAGCAGTTCTTC.

The V and J genes are TRBV7-8 and TRBJ1-4, with 7 bases identical to TRBD1. CDR3 length: 19 residues. CDR1 SGHVS and CDR2 FQNEAQ come from the germline V gene. The V and J ends lost 1 base and 1 base, in that order; junction bases with no gene match: 12. DNA of the CDR3: TGTGCCAGCAGCTTAGTTCGCCAGGGGGTGATTCTAACTAATGAAAAACTGTTTTTT. Protein: CASSLVRQGVILTNEKLFF.

This sequence joins TRBV29-1 and TRBJ2-3, with a tentative D call TRBD1 (6 bases). The CDR3 is made up of 13 amino acids. Germline V gene data show CDR1 as SQVTM and CDR2 as ANQGSEA. V gave up 5 bases and J gave up 2 bases, with 11 bases separating them. Written as DNA, the CDR3 is TGCAGCGTTTCCGGGACAATCACAGATACGCAGTATTTT. This encodes CSVSGTITDTQYF.

Only a few counts were recorded for this clonotype. The chain links TRBV28 to TRBJ1-1; D uncertain. CDR3 length equals 14 residues. The V gene lost 6 bases and the J gene lost 7 bases, with 18 bases spanning the gap. From germline, CDR1 is MDHEN and CDR2 SYDVKM. The chain's CDR3 is CASSASGATFEAFF. The CDR3 DNA is TGTGCCAGCAGCGCGTCGGGCGCCACCTTTGAAGCTTTCTTT.

There are a few counts of this clonotype. This chain links TRBV11-2 with TRBJ2-1, with TRBD1 as a possible D gene (5 bases). The V gene's germline CDR1 is SGHAT and CDR2 FQNNGV. This CDR3 is built from 12 residues. V was clipped by 5 bases and J by 16 bases, with 18 bases between them. This CDR3 reads CASSVARQRPFF. The CDR3 coding sequence is TGTGCCAGCAGCGTTGCGAGACAGCGACCTTTCTTC.

The chain employs TRBV20-1 and TRBJ2-3; the D gene could be TRBD1 or TRBD2 (5 bases each). Germline V gene lookup returns CDR1 DFQATT and CDR2 SNEGSKA (reference sequence). Trimming took off 0 bases at V and 0 bases at J, with 10 bases between the two ends. This CDR3 region has 15 residues. The CDR3 DNA sequence: TGCAGTGCTAGAGATGGGACGCAGAGCACAGATACGCAGTATTTT. Its protein is CSARDGTQSTDTQYF.

The V and J genes are TRBV7-2 and TRBJ1-5, with D perhaps TRBD1 (6 bases). Germline loops: CDR1 SGHTA, CDR2 FQGNSA. Trimming removed 4 bases at V and 7 bases at J, with 20 bases between. The CDR3 has 16 amino acids. This chain's CDR3 is CASSSSMRGVGQPQHF. CDR3 coding DNA: TGTGCCAGCAGCTCCTCGATGAGGGGGGTTGGACAGCCCCAGCATTTT.

The chain joins TRBV18 to TRBJ2-1; possibly TRBD1 or TRBD2 for D (5 bases each). V was pared by 8 bases and J by 9 bases, with 17 bases between. The CDR3 spans 13 residues. Germline assignment: CDR1 KGHSH and CDR2 LQKENI. As DNA, the CDR3 is TGTGCCAGCGACGGAGGACAACGCACTGAGCAGTTCTTC. Encoded protein: CASDGGQRTEQFF.

The V gene is TRBV5-1, the J gene TRBJ2-5; 9 bases agree with TRBD2. Germline lookup yields CDR1 SGHRS and CDR2 YFSETQ. With V trimmed by 4 bases and J by 4 bases, 5 bases remained unmatched. The length of the CDR3 is 14 residues. The CDR3 here is CASSRMTSGETQYF. In DNA form, the CDR3 reads TGCGCCAGCAGCCGAATGACTAGCGGAGAGACCCAGTACTTC.

The genes are TRBV7-2 and TRBJ2-1; no reliable D call. V gave up 1 base and J gave up 9 bases, with 4 bases separating them. The CDR3 sequence is 11 residues long. Germline V gene lookup returns CDR1 SGHTA and CDR2 FQGNSA. CDR3 sequence (DNA): TGTGCCAGCAGCTTAGTTCTTGAGCAGTTCTTC. Protein: CASSLVLEQFF.

This sequence joins TRBV7-2 and TRBJ2-2, with D possibly TRBD2 on 5 matching bases. There are 15 residues in the CDR3. CDR1 SGHTA and CDR2 FQGNSA come from the germline V gene. V was shortened by 5 bases and J by 6 bases, with 16 bases between the two germline ends. The CDR3 DNA reads as TGTGCCAGCAGCATAACCGGGAACCCCCCCGGGGAGCTGTTTTTT. Translation gives CASSITGNPPGELFF.

The J gene is TRBJ2-5, the V gene TRBV5-1, with 7 bases aligning to TRBD2. Germline CDR1 SGHRS, CDR2 YFSETQ. The CDR3 is 15 amino acids. Unmatched junction bases numbered 7, after V lost 0 bases and J lost 5 bases. The CDR3 loop is CASSLDGGGTETQYF. In DNA form, the CDR3 reads TGCGCCAGCAGCTTGGACGGCGGGGGAACGGAGACCCAGTACTTC.

The rearrangement links TRBV2 to TRBJ2-3; possibly TRBD2 for D (5 bases). The CDR3 spans 15 residues. Per the germline V gene, CDR1 is SNHLY and CDR2 is FYNNEI. Trimming took 10 bases from V and 4 from J, leaving 21 bases between them. CDR3 protein: CANSRNSERSDTQYF. The CDR3 bases are TGTGCCAACTCCCGAAATAGCGAGAGGTCAGATACGCAGTATTTT.

The chain carries TRBV12-3 or TRBV12-4 and TRBJ1-2; D remains ambiguous. V lost 4 bases to trimming and J lost 8 bases, with 20 bases between them. CDR3 length: 15 amino acids. CDR3 sequence (DNA): TGTGCCAGCAGTTCCCTGGGTTCGGGTGGATCAGGCTACACCTTC. Its translation is CASSSLGSGGSGYTF.

The gene calls are TRBV11-3 and TRBJ2-2, with D possibly called TRBD1 or TRBD2 (6 bases each). Germline V gene sequence: CDR1 SGHNT, CDR2 YENEEA. This CDR3 contains 15 residues. V was trimmed by 1 base and J by 5 bases, leaving 11 bases between them. The chain's CDR3 is CASSLGGARTGELFF. The CDR3 DNA reads TGTGCCAGCAGCTTAGGGGGGGCGAGGACCGGGGAGCTGTTTTTT.

J is TRBJ1-3 and V is TRBV19; no reliable D call. CDR1 LNHDA and CDR2 SQIVND come from the germline V gene (reference sequence). V lost 4 bases, J lost 2 bases, and 12 bases lay in between. This CDR3 is built from 15 residues. CDR3 sequence: CASSNEVYPGNTIYF. The CDR3 DNA follows: TGTGCCAGTAGTAATGAGGTTTACCCTGGAAACACCATATATTTT.

The chain carries TRBV7-2 and TRBJ2-3, with 9 bases matching TRBD2. J gave up 5 bases and V 6 bases, and 6 bases lay outside the gene matches. Germline CDR1 reads SGHTA; CDR2 reads FQGNSA. This CDR3 comprises 14 residues. CDR3 sequence: CASRVAGVLDTQYF. The CDR3 DNA is TGTGCCAGCAGGGTAGCGGGAGTTTTAGATACGCAGTATTTT. Combining the CDR3 with reference TRBV7-2 and TRBJ2-3 gives the whole variable domain GAGVSQSPSNKVTEKGKDVELRCDPISGHTALYWYRQSLGQGLEFLIYFQGNSAPDKSGLPSDRFSAERTGGSVSTLTIQRTQQEDSAVYLCASRVAGVLDTQYFGPGTRLTVL.

V usage is TRBV11-2 and J usage is TRBJ2-1, with D unresolved. The CDR3 is 14 amino acids. V dropped 0 bases and J dropped 8 bases, with 11 bases sitting between them. The germline V gene encodes CDR1 SGHAT and CDR2 FQNNGV. DNA of the CDR3: TGTGCCAGCAGCTTAGACGGCTCCTGGGATGAGCAGTTCTTC. It is translated as CASSLDGSWDEQFF. Combining the CDR3 with reference TRBV11-2 and TRBJ2-1 gives the whole variable domain EAGVAQSPRYKIIEKRQSVAFWCNPISGHATLYWYQQILGQGPKLLIQFQNNGVVDDSQLPKDRFSAERLKGVDSTLKIQPAKLEDSAVYLCASSLDGSWDEQFFGPGTRLTVL.

The gene calls are TRBV4-2 and TRBJ2-6; D not certain. Germline V lookup: CDR1 LGHNA, CDR2 YNFKEQ. The CDR3 consists of 16 residues. Trimming left V 2 bases short and J 0 bases short, with 8 bases between. The CDR3 DNA is TGTGCCAGCAGCCAAAGACGGGCCTCTGGGGCCAACGTCCTGACTTTC. This sequence encodes CASSQRRASGANVLTF.

This clonotype was counted only a few times. The junction shows a germline mismatch at one end, possibly a read error. The J gene is TRBJ1-5, the V gene TRBV7-8; D perhaps matches TRBD1 (6 bases). CDR1 is SGHVS and CDR2 is FQNEAQ in the germline V gene. CDR3 length: 15 amino acids. The CDR3 spells CASSPRGTLNRPQHF. The CDR3 DNA is TGTGCCAGCAGCCCACGCGGGACACTAAATCGGCCCCAGCATTTT.

Many counts were recorded for this clonotype. The V call is TRBV7-8, the J call TRBJ1-1; D is unresolved. In germline, CDR1 is SGHVS, CDR2 FQNEAQ. Trimming left V 8 bases short and J 2 bases short, with 12 bases between. This CDR3 has 13 amino acids. The CDR3 nucleotides are TGTGCCAGCCACAAGGAGGGAAACACTGAAGCTTTCTTT. Translation gives CASHKEGNTEAFF.

The chain carries TRBV12-3 or TRBV12-4 and TRBJ1-1; possible D gene TRBD1, 6 bases. With 0 bases removed from V and 4 bases from J, the gap between germline ends came to 12 bases. The CDR3 sequence is 15 residues long. As DNA, the CDR3 is TGTGCCAGCAGTTTAGCAGGGGGTAGAGGCACTGAAGCTTTCTTT. As protein: CASSLAGGRGTEAFF.

This clonotype has more than one count but fewer than ten. This chain links TRBV7-9 with TRBJ2-2, with 7 bases that match TRBD1. The CDR3 is 15 residues long. V dropped 8 bases and J dropped 5; count of bases not matched to a gene: 11. Per germline, CDR1 SEHNR and CDR2 FQNEAQ (reference sequence). The CDR3 is CASGTPQGVTGELFF. For the CDR3, the DNA is TGTGCCAGCGGAACCCCGCAGGGGGTGACCGGGGAGCTGTTTTTT.